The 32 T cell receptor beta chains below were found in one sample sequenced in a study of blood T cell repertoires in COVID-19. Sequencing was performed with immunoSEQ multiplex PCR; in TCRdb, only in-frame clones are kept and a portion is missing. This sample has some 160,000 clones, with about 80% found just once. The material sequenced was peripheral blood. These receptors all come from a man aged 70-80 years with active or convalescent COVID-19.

CDR3 sequence: CASRATSGSLDTQYF. In DNA, the CDR3 is TGTGCCAGTCGAGCGACTAGCGGGAGTTTAGATACGCAGTATTTT. V and J are TRBV19 and TRBJ2-3; TRBD2 matches at 12 bases. This CDR3 is 15 amino acids long. V gave up 8 bases and J gave up 5 bases; unmatched junction bases: 8. Germline V gene lookup returns CDR1 LNHDA and CDR2 SQIVND (reference sequence).

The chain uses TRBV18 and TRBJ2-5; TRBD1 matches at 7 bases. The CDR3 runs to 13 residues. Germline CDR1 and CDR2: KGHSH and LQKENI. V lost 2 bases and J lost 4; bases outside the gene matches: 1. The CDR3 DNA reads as TGTGCCAGCTCACCAAACAGGGGAGAGACCCAGTACTTC. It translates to CASSPNRGETQYF.

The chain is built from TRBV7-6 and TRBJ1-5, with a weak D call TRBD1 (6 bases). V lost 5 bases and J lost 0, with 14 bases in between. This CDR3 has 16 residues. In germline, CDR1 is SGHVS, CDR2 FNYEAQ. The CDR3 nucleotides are TGTGCCAGCAGCCCCCGACAGGCTATTAGCAATCAGCCCCAGCATTTT. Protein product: CASSPRQAISNQPQHF.

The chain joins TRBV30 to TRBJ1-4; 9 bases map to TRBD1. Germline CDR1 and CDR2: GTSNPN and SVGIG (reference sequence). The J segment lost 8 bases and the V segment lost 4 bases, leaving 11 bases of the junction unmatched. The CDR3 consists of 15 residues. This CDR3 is CAWKDRGYEEEKLFF. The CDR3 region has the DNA TGTGCCTGGAAGGACAGGGGCTACGAGGAGGAAAAACTGTTTTTT.

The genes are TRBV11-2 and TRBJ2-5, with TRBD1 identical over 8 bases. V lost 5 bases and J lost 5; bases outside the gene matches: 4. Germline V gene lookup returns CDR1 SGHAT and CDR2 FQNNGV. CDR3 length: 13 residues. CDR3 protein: CASSPDRVETQYF. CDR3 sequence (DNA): TGTGCCAGCAGCCCGGACAGGGTTGAGACCCAGTACTTC.

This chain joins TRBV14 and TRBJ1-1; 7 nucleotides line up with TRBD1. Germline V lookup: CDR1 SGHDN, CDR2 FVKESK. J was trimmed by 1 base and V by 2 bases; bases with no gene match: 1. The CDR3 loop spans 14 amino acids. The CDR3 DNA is TGTGCCAGCAGCCAATGGACAGGGAACACTGAAGCTTTCTTT. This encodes CASSQWTGNTEAFF.

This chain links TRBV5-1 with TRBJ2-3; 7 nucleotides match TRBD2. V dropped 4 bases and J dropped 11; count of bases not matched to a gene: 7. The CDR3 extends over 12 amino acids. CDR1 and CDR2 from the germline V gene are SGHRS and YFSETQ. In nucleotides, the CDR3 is TGCGCCAGCAGCCGGGACTACCGGGAGCAGTATTTT. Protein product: CASSRDYREQYF. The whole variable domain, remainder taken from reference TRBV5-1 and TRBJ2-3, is KAGVTQTPRYLIKTRGQQVTLSCSPISGHRSVSWYQQTPGQGLQFLFEYFSETQRNKGNFPGRFSGRQFSNSRSEMNVSTLELGDSALYLCASSRDYREQYFGPGTRLTVL.

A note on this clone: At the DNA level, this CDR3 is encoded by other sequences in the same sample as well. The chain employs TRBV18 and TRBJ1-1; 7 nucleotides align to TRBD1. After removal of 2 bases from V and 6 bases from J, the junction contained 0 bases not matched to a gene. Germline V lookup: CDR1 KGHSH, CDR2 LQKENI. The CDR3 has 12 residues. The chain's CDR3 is CASSPDRAEAFF. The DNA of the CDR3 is TGTGCCAGCTCACCAGACAGGGCTGAAGCTTTCTTT.

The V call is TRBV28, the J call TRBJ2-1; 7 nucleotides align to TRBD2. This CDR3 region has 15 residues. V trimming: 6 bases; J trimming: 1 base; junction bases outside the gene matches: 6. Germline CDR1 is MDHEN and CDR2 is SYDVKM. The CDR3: CASSPWGGSYNEQFF. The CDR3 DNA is TGTGCCAGCAGCCCCTGGGGGGGATCCTACAATGAGCAGTTCTTC.

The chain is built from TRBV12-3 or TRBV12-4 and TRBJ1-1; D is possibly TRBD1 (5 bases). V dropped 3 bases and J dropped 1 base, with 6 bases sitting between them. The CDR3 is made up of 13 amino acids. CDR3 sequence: CASSLTANTEAFF. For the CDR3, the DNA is TGTGCCAGCAGTTTGACAGCGAACACTGAAGCTTTCTTT.

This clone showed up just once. This CDR3 reads CATSQGRAMENGYTF. The CDR3 DNA is TGTGCCACCAGTCAAGGCAGGGCGATGGAGAATGGCTACACCTTC. The chain joins TRBV24-1 to TRBJ1-2; tentatively, D is TRBD1 (5 bases). V was trimmed by 6 bases and J by 6 bases, leaving 19 bases between them. This CDR3 is 15 amino acids long. Germline CDR1 and CDR2: KGHDR and SFDVKD.

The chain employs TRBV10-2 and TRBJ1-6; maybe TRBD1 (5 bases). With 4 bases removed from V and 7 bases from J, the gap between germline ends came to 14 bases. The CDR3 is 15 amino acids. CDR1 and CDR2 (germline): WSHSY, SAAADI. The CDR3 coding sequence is TGCGCCAGCAGTGGATCGGGGGTAGTGAATTCACCCCTCCACTTT. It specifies CASSGSGVVNSPLHF.

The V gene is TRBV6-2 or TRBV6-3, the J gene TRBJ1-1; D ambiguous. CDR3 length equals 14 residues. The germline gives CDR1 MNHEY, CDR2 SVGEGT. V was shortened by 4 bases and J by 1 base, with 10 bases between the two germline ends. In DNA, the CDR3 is TGTGCCAGCAGTTTCGGTTTATCGAACACTGAAGCTTTCTTT. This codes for CASSFGLSNTEAFF.

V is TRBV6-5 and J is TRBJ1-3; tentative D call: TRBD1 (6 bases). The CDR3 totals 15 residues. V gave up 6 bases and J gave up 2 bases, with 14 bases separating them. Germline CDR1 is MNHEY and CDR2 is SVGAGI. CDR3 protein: CASSSSGEAGNTIYF. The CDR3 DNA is TGTGCCAGCAGCTCCTCAGGGGAAGCTGGAAACACCATATATTTT.

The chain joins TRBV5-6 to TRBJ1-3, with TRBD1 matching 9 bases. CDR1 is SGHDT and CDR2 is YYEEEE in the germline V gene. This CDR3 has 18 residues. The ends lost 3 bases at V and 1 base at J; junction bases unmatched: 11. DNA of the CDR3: TGTGCCAGCAGCTCCTCCGGGACAGGGTTATTTTCTGGAAACACCATATATTTT. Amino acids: CASSSSGTGLFSGNTIYF. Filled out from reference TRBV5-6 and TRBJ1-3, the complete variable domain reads DAGVTQSPTHLIKTRGQQVTLRCSPKSGHDTVSWYQQALGQGPQFIFQYYEEEERQRGNFPDRFSGHQFPNYSSELNVNALLLGDSALYLCASSSSGTGLFSGNTIYFGEGSWLTVV.

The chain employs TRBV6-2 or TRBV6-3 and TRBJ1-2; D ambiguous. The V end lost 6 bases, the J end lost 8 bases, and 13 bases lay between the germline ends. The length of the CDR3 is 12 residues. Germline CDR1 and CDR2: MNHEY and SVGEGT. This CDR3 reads CASSSPERGYTF. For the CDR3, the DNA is TGTGCCAGCAGCTCTCCCGAGCGGGGCTACACCTTC.

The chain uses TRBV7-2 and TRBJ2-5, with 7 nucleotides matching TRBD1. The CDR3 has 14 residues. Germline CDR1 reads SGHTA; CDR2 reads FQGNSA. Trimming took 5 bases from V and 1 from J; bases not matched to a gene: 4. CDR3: CASSPDRVQETQYF. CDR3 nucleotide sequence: TGTGCCAGCAGCCCAGACAGGGTCCAAGAGACCCAGTACTTC.

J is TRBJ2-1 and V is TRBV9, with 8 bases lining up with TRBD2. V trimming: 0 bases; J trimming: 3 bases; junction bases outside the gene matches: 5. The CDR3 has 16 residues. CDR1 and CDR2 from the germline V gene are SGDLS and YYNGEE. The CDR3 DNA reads TGTGCCAGCAGCGTAGGAGGACTAGCCAGCTACAATGAGCAGTTCTTC. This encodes CASSVGGLASYNEQFF.

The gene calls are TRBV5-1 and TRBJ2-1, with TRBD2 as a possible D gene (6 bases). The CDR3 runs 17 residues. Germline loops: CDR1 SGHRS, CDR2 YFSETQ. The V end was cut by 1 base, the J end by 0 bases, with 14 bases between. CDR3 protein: CASSLIVRDSSYNEQFF. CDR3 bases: TGCGCCAGCAGCTTGATCGTCCGGGACTCCTCCTACAATGAGCAGTTCTTC.

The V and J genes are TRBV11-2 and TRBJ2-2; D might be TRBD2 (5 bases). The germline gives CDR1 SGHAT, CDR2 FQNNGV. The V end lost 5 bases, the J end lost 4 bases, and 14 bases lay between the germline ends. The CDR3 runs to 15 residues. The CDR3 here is CASSALGVSTGELFF. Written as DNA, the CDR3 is TGTGCCAGCAGCGCCCTCGGGGTTTCCACCGGGGAGCTGTTTTTT.

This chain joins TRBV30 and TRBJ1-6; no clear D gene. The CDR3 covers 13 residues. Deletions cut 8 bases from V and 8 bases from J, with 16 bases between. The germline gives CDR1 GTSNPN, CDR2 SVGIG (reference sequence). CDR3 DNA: TGTGCCGCTAACGTAGGTGGGCATTCACCCCTCCACTTT. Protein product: CAANVGGHSPLHF.

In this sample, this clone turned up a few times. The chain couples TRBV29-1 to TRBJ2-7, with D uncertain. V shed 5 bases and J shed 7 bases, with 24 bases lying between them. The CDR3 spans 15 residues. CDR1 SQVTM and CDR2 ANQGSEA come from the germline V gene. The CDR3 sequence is CSVKTPNPPVWEQYF. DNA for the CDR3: TGCAGCGTTAAGACTCCAAACCCGCCCGTGTGGGAGCAGTACTTC.

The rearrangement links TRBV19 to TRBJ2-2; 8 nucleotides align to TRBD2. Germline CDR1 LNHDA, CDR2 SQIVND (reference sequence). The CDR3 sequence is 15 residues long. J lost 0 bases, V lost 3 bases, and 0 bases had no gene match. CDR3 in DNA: TGTGCCAGTAGTATGGGACTAGCGAACACCGGGGAGCTGTTTTTT. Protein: CASSMGLANTGELFF.

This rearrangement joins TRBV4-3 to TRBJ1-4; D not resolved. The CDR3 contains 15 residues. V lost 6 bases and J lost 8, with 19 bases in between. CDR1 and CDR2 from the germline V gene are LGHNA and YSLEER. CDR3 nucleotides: TGCGCCAGCAGGAGAGTCCTCGAGGTCGGGGAAAAACTGTTTTTT. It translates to CASRRVLEVGEKLFF.

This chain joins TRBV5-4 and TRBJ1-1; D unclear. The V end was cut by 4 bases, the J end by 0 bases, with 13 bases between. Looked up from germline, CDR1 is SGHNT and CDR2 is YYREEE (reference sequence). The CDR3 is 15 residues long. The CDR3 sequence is CASSPPGGMNTEAFF. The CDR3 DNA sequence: TGTGCCAGCAGCCCCCCAGGCGGGATGAACACTGAAGCTTTCTTT.

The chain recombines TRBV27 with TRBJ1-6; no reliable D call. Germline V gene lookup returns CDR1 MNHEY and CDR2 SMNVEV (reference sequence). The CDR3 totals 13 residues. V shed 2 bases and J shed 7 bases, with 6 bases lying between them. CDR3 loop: CASSLMRNSPLHF. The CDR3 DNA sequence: TGTGCCAGCAGTTTAATGCGGAATTCACCCCTCCACTTT.

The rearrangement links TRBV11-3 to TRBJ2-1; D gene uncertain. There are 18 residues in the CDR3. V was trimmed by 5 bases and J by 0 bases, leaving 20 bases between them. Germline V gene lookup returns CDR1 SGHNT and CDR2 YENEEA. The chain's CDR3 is CASSKTVIDRSSYNEQFF. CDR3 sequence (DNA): TGTGCCAGCAGCAAAACGGTTATCGACCGGAGCTCCTACAATGAGCAGTTCTTC.

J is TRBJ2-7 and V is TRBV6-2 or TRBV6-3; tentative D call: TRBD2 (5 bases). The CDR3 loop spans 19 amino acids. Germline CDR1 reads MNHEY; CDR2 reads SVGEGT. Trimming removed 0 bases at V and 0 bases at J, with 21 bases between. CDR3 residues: CASSYSMVSSRLSSYEQYF. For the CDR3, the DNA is TGTGCCAGCAGTTACTCGATGGTCTCTAGCCGGCTGAGCTCCTACGAGCAGTACTTC.

CDR3 sequence: CASSVGRQSTNEKLFF. CDR3 nucleotides: TGTGCCAGCAGCGTAGGGAGACAGTCAACTAATGAAAAACTGTTTTTT. The chain recombines TRBV9 with TRBJ1-4; perhaps TRBD1 as D (5 bases). V was pared by 0 bases and J by 0 bases, with 9 bases between. Germline-derived CDR1 and CDR2 are SGDLS and YYNGEE. The CDR3 loop spans 16 amino acids.

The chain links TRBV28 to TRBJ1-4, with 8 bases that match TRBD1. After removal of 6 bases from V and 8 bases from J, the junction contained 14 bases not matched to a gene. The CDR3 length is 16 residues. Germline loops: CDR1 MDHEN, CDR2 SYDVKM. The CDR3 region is CASSSAGTGRREKLFF. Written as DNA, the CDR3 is TGTGCCAGCAGCTCAGCCGGGACAGGACGTAGAGAAAAACTGTTTTTT.

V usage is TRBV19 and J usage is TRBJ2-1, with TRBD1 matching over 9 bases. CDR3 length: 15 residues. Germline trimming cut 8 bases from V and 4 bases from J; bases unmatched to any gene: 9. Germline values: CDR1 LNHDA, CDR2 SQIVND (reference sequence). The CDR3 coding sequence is TGTGCCAGTCGTAGACAGGGGGATCCTTACAATGAGCAGTTCTTC. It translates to CASRRQGDPYNEQFF.

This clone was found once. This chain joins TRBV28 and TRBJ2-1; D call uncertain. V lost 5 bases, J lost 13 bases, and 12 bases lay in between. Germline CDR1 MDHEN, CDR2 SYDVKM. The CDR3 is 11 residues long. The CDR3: CASSPTSGQFF. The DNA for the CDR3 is TGTGCCAGCAGTCCGACCTCAGGACAGTTCTTC.